The subject of this entry is one TCR beta chain. The target antigen is unknown. Template material for amplifying TCR beta CDR3 regions consisted of RNA transcripts. The TCR CDR3 was amplified in a first-round RT-PCR using the HTBI primer set. TCRdb fed the multiplex PCR reads into MiXCR, producing one record per CDR3 protein. The data show roughly 520,000 distinct CDR3 sequences, approximately 25% seen once. Ophthalmopathy patients had Clinical Activity Score at least 3, NOSPECS grade at least 4, duration under 3 months. This CDR3 region has 15 residues. In germline, CDR1 is MDHEN, CDR2 SYDVKM. Between the trimmed V and J ends, which lost 4 bases and 0 bases, there was a span of 12 bases. This record comes from a study of T cells in Graves' hyperthyroidism and ophthalmopathy. Looking at the study overall: The blood sample was taken at first diagnosis, before treatment began.

General study findings and limits: Ophthalmopathy was separated from stable hyperthyroidism by a 13 V-J model.

The rearrangement links TRBV28 to TRBJ1-2; the D gene is possibly TRBD1 (5 bases). Input material: blood. The receptor's source is a woman aged 25 to 45 with Graves' ophthalmopathy. Here the CDR3 reads CASSWGRDPNYGYTF. CDR3 nucleotide sequence: TGTGCCAGCAGTTGGGGCAGGGATCCTAACTATGGCTACACCTTC.